This T cell receptor (beta chain) comes out of a study of human T cells and chemical hapten exposure. Points from the study as a whole: The study found that PT1 expanded TCR counts correlated positively with patch test score.

This clonotype was observed many times. Antigen specificity is unknown. V lost 1 base and J lost 2, with 11 bases in between. The CDR3 has 15 amino acids. From germline, CDR1 is SEHNR and CDR2 FQNEAQ (reference sequence). This sample's time point: pre-sensitization, week 0. Treatment of the sample: therapeutic diphenylcyclopropenone sensitization with weekly scalp DPC. TCRdb passed the RACE reads through MiXCR, listing each CDR3 protein once. The sample yields over 300,000 distinct CDR3 sequences, approximately 5.1% seen once. The gene calls are TRBV7-9 and TRBJ2-5; a weak D match, TRBD1 (6 bases). The source is a woman in her 50s with alopecia areata. Some clones in this sample may be carry-over from other donors' samples. The sample was whole blood, taken in connection with sensitization to the hapten diphenylcyclopropenone (DPC). The CDR3 DNA reads TGTGCCAGCAGCTTAGGACAGGTCGATCAAGAGACCCAGTACTTC. Translating it yields CASSLGQVDQETQYF. Using reference TRBV7-9 and TRBJ2-5 for the parts outside the CDR3, the full variable domain is DTGVSQNPRHKITKRGQNVTFRCDPISEHNRLYWYRQTLGQGPEFLTYFQNEAQLEKSRLLSDRFSAERPKGSFSTLEIQRTEQGDSAMYLCASSLGQVDQETQYFGPGTRLLVL.